One T cell receptor beta chain is described in this entry. No antigen is known for it. This record belongs to a study of graft-versus-host responses after intestinal transplantation. Study information: Uniformly, recipients were administered anti-thymocyte globulin induction with subsequent tacrolimus and steroids for two to three years.

Study-level results: Declining HvG levels early post-transplant were linked to peak circulating GvH clone levels.

Germline CDR1 reads GTSNPN; CDR2 reads SVGIG (reference sequence). The CDR3 loop spans 12 amino acids. V lost 4 bases and J lost 3, with 10 bases in between. Assay used: immunoSEQ multiplex PCR; TCRdb lists only in-frame clones, some missing. The table has 45,000 to 50,000 clones, 80% to 95% seen once. The sequencing here drew on unstimulated CD4+ T cells sorted from spleen or lymph node cells, taken before transplant. This clonotype originated in a human donor who was the organ donor for an intestinal transplant. This chain joins TRBV30 and TRBJ2-7, with a weak D call TRBD2 (6 bases). In DNA form, the CDR3 reads TGTGCCTGGACCCCCGGGGGCTACGAGCAGTACTTC. This translates into CAWTPGGYEQYF.